The 2 T cell receptor beta chains presented below share a single source sample, sequenced in a study of shared clonotypes between healthy human individuals. As defined, naive CD8 cells were CD45RO-negative and positively selected for CCR7, with terminally differentiated effector memory CD45RA+ cells excluded. Some clones are missing from TCRdb's copy, which holds only in-frame ones; the method was immunoSEQ multiplex PCR. The table has about 2 million clones, approximately 94% seen once; the top ten hold less than 1.5%. The sequencing input was naive CD8+ T cells sorted from blood. Receptors originate from a man between 18 and 35 years old in good health.

V gene TRBV19 combines with J gene TRBJ2-7; D might be TRBD2 (5 bases). Trimming stripped 9 bases from V and 2 bases from J, with 17 bases between. The CDR3 contains 14 residues. In germline, CDR1 is LNHDA, CDR2 SQIVND (reference sequence). The CDR3 is CASAPTAEAYEQYF. Written as DNA, the CDR3 is TGTGCCAGCGCCCCTACAGCGGAGGCCTACGAGCAGTACTTC.

The chain carries TRBV27 and TRBJ2-4, with D unresolved. From germline, CDR1 is MNHEY and CDR2 SMNVEV (reference sequence). V dropped 0 bases and J dropped 0 bases, with 9 bases sitting between them. The CDR3 loop spans 16 amino acids. CDR3 coding DNA: TGTGCCAGCAGTTTATCCCCAGGAGTAGCCAAAAACATTCAGTACTTC. This translates into CASSLSPGVAKNIQYF.